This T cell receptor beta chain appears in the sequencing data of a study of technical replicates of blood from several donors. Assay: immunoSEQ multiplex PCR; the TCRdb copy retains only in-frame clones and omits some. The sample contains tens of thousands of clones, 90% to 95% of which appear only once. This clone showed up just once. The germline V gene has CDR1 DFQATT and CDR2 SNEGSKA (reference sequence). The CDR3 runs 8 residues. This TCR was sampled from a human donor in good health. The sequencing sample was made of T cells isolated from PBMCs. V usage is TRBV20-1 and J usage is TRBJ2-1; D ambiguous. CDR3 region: CFRTEQFF. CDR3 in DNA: TGCTTTAGAACCGAGCAGTTCTTC.